This TCR beta chain was retrieved from a study of regulatory T cells in long-lasting Graves disease (dated by TCRdb to 2020 to 2022). With respect to the entire study: To count as having persistent Graves' disease, a patient had to have received antithyroid drug treatment for over 5 years with TSH receptor autoantibodies remaining persistently positive. This study used TCR sequencing and RNA sequencing of peripheral blood to compare persistent Graves' disease patients against newly diagnosed Graves' disease patients. In the clinical cohort, patients with persistent Graves' disease had used antithyroid drugs for an average of about 10.3 years. TCR sequencing covered approximately 13 persistent and 20 or so newly diagnosed Graves' disease patients, some 33 samples in total. The study took place in China and was registered as a clinical trial. Points the paper makes about the study in general: Sequencing and analysis were restricted to the TCR beta chain. The authors noted that the small sample size was a limitation that may lower accuracy. Patients with persistent disease shared more public clonotypes (around 3,000) than newly diagnosed patients did (approximately 970). Peripheral blood alone was examined, since thyroid tissue, which constituted the primary lesion, could not be accessed. TRBV28, TRBJ1-2 and TRBJ2-5 were preferentially used in persistent disease, while TRBV20-1 and TRBJ2-1 were favored in newly diagnosed disease. Compared with newly diagnosed patients, patients with persistent Graves' disease had lower TCR Shannon entropy and fewer highly expanded clones, which suggests clonal expansion.

The junction shows trimming of 5 bases on V and 1 base on J, plus 15 bases between the germline ends. The CDR3 holds 15 amino acids from the cysteine to the phenylalanine. Solely the CDR3 DNA is kept, with 45 bases framed from the first base. CDR1 and CDR2 (SGHRS, YFSETQ) derive from the germline V gene. This clonotype was detected a few times. Its binding antigen is unknown. The sample holds no much larger clone one base away, and base qualities are not on file. The method was multiplex PCR. Sequencing instrument: Illumina HiSeq 4000. To build TCR beta libraries, CDR3 regions were amplified by Arm-PCR using iRepertoire HTBI primers. Before sequencing, the PCR products went through gel purification. As for how the authors treated the data: Gene usage analysis of CDR3 amino acid clonotypes relied on the 55 to 80 TRBV and about 15 TRBJ segments identified across samples. COPE and FqMerger were used to merge the filtered high-quality paired reads into contigs. BLAST was used to align contigs to IMGT TRBV, TRBD and TRBJ reference genes, with CDR3 defined following IMGT. Any clonotype with a frequency above 0.1% was classified as a highly expanded clone. Shannon entropy served as the measure of repertoire diversity, while the Gini coefficient captured V-J evenness. A clonotype was considered public if more than one individual shared it. The public reads were run again by TCRdb, first through fastp at Q25 and then through MiXCR, and only productive beta chains were kept. Each entry merges the rows of one CDR3 protein and shows their most common DNA and genes. V and J calls and clone size were set by TCRdb, not the authors. This sample has a few hundred thousand distinct CDR3 sequences in its table, and 20% to 25% of those were observed once. Together, the top ten hold about 7% of the sample.

The time point label here, explained by the study, means: persistent/refractory GD, antithyroid drugs over 5 years with positive TRAb. RNA was extracted from PBMCs in TRIzol for both TCR sequencing and RNA sequencing. The diagnosis of Graves' disease followed American Thyroid Association guidelines. Recruitment of patients was carried out at an endocrinology department in Xi'an, China. Each patient gave 7.5 to 10 milliliters of peripheral blood, collected in an EDTA anticoagulant tube. Ficoll Paque Plus density gradient separation was used to isolate PBMCs, and no further T cell sorting was done. An Agilent 2100 Bioanalyzer and agarose gel were used to check RNA quality, while a NanoDrop 2000 measured RNA concentration.

The sequence is built from TRBV5-1 and TRBJ1-1; TRBD1 is a weak D gene call, 6 bases matching. This sequence originates from a female donor with Graves disease. Material: peripheral blood mononuclear cells (PBMCs), obtained when the disease was refractory, from a patient treated with antithyroid drugs. CDR3 sequence: CASRARDTPNTEAFF. The sequence in DNA is TGCGCCAGCAGAGCTAGGGACACTCCGAACACTGAAGCTTTCTTT.